The clone carrying this TCR beta chain was recorded many times. Its antigen is not identified. The data were obtained in a study of T cell repertoires in cytomegalovirus infection. TCRdb fed the reads into MiXCR, producing one record per CDR3 protein. Of 250,000 to 300,000 distinct CDR3 sequences detected, over 15% appear once; the ten largest clones hold roughly 45%. The CDR3 loop spans 13 amino acids. Germline CDR1 and CDR2: LGHNT and FRNRAP. V was clipped by 5 bases and J by 9 bases, with 11 bases between them. Study-wide findings and caveats: Ex vivo responses were dominated by HLA-C-restricted CMV-specific TCR beta clonotypes.

The clonotype was recovered from a human donor in good health (CMV status not recorded). Some clones in this sample may be carry-over from other donors' samples. The V call is TRBV12-5, the J call TRBJ1-6, with D unresolved. The specimen sequenced was CD8+ T cells from PBMCs. The CDR3 DNA is TGTGCTAGTGGTCCCTGGGGTGGTTCACCCCTCCACTTT. Protein product: CASGPWGGSPLHF.